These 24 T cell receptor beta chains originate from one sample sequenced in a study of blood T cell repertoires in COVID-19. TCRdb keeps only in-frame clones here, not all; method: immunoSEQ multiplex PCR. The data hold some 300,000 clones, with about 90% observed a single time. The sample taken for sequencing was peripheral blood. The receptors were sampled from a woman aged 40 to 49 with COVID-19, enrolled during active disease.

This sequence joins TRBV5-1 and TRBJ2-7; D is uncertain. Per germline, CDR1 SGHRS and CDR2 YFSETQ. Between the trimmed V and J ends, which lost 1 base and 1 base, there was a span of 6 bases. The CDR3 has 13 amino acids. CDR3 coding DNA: TGCGCCAGCAGCTTGCAGGTTTCCTACGAGCAGTACTTC. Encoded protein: CASSLQVSYEQYF.

The CDR3 reads CASSPTGPTNEKLFF. In nucleotides, the CDR3 is TGCGCCAGCAGCCCGACAGGGCCCACTAATGAAAAACTGTTTTTT. The gene calls are TRBV5-1 and TRBJ1-4; TRBD1 agrees at 7 bases. The J segment lost 2 bases and the V segment lost 4 bases, leaving 5 bases of the junction unmatched. From germline, CDR1 is SGHRS and CDR2 YFSETQ. CDR3 length: 15 residues.

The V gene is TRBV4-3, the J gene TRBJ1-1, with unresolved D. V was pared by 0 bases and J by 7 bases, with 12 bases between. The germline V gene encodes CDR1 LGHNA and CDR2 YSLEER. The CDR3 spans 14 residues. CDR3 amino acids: CASSQEGRGHEAFF. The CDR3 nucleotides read TGCGCCAGCAGCCAAGAAGGAAGAGGCCATGAAGCTTTCTTT.

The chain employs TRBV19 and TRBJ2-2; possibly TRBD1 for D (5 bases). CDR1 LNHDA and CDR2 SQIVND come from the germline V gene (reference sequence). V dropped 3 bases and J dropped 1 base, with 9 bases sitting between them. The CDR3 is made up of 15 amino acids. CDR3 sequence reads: CASSMGRVNTGELFF. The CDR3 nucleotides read TGTGCCAGTAGTATGGGCAGGGTGAACACCGGGGAGCTGTTTTTT.

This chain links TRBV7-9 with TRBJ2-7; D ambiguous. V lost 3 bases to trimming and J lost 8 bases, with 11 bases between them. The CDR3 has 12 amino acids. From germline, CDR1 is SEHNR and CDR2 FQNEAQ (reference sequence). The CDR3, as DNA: TGTGCCAGCAGCTTGAGCCTTCAAAAGCAGTACTTC. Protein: CASSLSLQKQYF.

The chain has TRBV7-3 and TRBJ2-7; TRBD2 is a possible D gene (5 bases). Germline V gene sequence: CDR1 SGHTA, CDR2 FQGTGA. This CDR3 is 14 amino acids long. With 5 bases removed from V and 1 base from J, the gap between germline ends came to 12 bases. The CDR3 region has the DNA TGTGCCAGCAGCAAGGACTCTTATTCCTACGAGCAGTACTTC. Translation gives CASSKDSYSYEQYF. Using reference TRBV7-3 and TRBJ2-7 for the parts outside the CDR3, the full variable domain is GAGVSQTPSNKVTEKGKYVELRCDPISGHTALYWYRQSLGQGPEFLIYFQGTGAADDSGLPNDRFFAVRPEGSVSTLKIQRTERGDSAVYLCASSKDSYSYEQYFGPGTRLTVT.

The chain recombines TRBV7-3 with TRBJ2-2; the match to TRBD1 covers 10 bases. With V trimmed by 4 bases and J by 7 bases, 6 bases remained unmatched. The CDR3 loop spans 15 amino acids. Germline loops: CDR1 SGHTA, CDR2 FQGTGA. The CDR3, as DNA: TGTGCCAGCAGCTCCCGACAGGGGGCGAGCGGGGAGCTGTTTTTT. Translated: CASSSRQGASGELFF.

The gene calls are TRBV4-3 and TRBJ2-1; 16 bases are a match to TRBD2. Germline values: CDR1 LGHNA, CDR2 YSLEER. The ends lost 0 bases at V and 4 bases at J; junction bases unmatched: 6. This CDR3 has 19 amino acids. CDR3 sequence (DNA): TGCGCCAGCAGCCAAGATACGGGACTAGCGGGGGGGATTTACAATGAGCAGTTCTTC. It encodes CASSQDTGLAGGIYNEQFF.

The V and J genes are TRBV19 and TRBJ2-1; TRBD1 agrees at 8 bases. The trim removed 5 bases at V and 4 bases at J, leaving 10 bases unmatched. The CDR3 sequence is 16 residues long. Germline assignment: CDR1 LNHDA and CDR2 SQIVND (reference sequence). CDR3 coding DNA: TGTGCCAGTAGTTACCTCCGGGACAGGACTTACAATGAGCAGTTCTTC. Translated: CASSYLRDRTYNEQFF.

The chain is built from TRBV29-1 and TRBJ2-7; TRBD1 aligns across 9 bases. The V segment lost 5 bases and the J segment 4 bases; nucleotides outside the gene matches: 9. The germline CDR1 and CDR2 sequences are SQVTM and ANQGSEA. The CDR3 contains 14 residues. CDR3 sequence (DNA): TGCAGCGTTAGAAAGGGACAGGGAGGTTACGAGCAGTACTTC. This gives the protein CSVRKGQGGYEQYF.

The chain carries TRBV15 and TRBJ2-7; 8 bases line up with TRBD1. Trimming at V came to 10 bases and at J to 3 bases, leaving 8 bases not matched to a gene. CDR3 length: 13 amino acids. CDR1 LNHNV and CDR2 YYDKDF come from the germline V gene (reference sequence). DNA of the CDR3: TGTGCCATAGAACGACAGGGGCTCTACGAGCAGTACTTC. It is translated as CAIERQGLYEQYF.

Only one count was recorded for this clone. CDR3 DNA: TGTGCCTGGAGTGTACAGGGGAGCAATCAGCCCCAGCATTTT. As protein: CAWSVQGSNQPQHF. The rearrangement links TRBV30 to TRBJ1-5, with 7 bases lining up with TRBD1. The CDR3 extends over 14 amino acids. Unmatched junction bases numbered 0, after V lost 0 bases and J lost 1 base. Germline-derived CDR1 and CDR2 are GTSNPN and SVGIG (reference sequence).

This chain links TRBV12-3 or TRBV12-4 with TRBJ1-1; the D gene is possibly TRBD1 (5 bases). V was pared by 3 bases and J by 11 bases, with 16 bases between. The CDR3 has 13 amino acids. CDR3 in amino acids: CASSLGDGAPAFF. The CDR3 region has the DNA TGTGCCAGCAGTTTGGGTGATGGGGCCCCGGCTTTCTTT.

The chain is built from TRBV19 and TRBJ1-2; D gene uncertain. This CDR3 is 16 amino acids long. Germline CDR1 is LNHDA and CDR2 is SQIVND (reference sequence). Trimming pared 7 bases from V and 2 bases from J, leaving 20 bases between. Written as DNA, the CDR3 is TGTGCCAGTATATGGAGGGCGAACCCTTACAACTATGGCTACACCTTC. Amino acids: CASIWRANPYNYGYTF.

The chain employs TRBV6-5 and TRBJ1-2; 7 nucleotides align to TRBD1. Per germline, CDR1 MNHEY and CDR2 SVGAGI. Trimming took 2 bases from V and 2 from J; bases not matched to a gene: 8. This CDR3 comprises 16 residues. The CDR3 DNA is TGTGCCAGCAGTTACGCGGTTACAGGGGTAAACTATGGCTACACCTTC. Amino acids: CASSYAVTGVNYGYTF.

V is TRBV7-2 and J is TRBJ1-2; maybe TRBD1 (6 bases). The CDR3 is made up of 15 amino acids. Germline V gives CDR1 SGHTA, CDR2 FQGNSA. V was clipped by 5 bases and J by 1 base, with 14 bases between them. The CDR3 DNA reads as TGTGCCAGCAGCCCGGGGACGGGACATAACTATGGCTACACCTTC. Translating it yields CASSPGTGHNYGYTF.

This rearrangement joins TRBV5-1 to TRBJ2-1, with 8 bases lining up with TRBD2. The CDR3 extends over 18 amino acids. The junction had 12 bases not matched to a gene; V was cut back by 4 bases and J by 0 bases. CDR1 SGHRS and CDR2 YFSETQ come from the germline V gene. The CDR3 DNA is TGCGCCAGCAGCACCGGGACTAGACCGACCCCCTCCTACAATGAGCAGTTCTTC. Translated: CASSTGTRPTPSYNEQFF.

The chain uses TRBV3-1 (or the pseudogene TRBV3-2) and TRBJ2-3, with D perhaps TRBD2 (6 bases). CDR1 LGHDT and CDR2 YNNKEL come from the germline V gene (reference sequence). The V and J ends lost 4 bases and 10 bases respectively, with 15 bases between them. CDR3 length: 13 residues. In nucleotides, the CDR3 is TGTGCCAGCAGCCCCGGACTATCCTCGGCGCAGTATTTT. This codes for CASSPGLSSAQYF.

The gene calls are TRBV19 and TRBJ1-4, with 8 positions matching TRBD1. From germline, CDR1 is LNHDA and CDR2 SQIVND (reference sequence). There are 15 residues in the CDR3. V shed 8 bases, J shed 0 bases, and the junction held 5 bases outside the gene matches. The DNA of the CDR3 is TGTGCCAGTGTCAGGGGGCTTTCAACTAATGAAAAACTGTTTTTT. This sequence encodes CASVRGLSTNEKLFF.

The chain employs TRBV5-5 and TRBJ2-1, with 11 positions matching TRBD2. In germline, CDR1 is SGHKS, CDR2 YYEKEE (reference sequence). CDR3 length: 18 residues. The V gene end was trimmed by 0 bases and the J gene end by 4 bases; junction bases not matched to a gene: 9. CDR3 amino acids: CASSLGSLLAGGYNEQFF. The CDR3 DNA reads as TGTGCCAGCAGCTTGGGTAGTCTCCTAGCGGGGGGATACAATGAGCAGTTCTTC.

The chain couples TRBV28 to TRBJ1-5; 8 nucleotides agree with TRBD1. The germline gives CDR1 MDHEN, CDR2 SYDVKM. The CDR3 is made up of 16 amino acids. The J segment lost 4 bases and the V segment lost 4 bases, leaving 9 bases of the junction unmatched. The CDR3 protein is CASSSSGTGDNQPQHF. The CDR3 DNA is TGTGCCAGCAGTTCCTCGGGGACAGGCGATAATCAGCCCCAGCATTTT.

CDR3 residues: CATRGSGETQYF. The CDR3 region has the DNA TGTGCCACCAGGGGGAGCGGGGAGACCCAGTACTTC. V gene TRBV24-1 combines with J gene TRBJ2-5; D possibly corresponds to TRBD2 (6 bases). This CDR3 has 12 residues. Germline V gene lookup returns CDR1 KGHDR and CDR2 SFDVKD. The V end lost 7 bases, the J end lost 5 bases, and 10 bases lay between the germline ends.

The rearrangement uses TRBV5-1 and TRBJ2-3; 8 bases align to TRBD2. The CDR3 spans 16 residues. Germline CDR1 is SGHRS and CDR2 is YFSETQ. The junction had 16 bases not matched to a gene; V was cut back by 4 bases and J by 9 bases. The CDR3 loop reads CASSRASTGGAGTQYF. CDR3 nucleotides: TGCGCCAGCAGCCGGGCTTCAACCGGGGGGGCCGGAACGCAGTATTTT.

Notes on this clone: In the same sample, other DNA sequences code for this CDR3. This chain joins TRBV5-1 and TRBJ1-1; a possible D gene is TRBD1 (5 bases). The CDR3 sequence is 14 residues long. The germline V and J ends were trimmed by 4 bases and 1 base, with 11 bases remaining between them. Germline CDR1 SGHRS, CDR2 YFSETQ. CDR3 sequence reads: CASSPGGGNTEAFF. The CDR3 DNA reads TGCGCCAGCAGCCCCGGGGGGGGGAACACTGAAGCTTTCTTT.